This is a list of T cell receptor beta chains from one sample in a study of T cells after yellow fever vaccination. TCRdb reanalysed the 5' RACE reads using MiXCR and keeps one entry per CDR3 protein. This sample has a few hundred thousand distinct CDR3 sequences, with roughly 4% found just once. Sequenced here: PBMCs, sampled 5 days after the yellow fever booster vaccination. The receptors shown here come from a man younger than 30 who received the YFV17D yellow fever vaccine. CDR3s include the opening cysteine and the closing phenylalanine or tryptophan. D genes are given only for firm matches. Clone size appears in some rows only: once, few, many, or a class for an expanded clone.

TRBJ2-7 | TRBV5-1 | - | - | TGCGCCAGCAGCTTGGTAAGAGAGTACGAGCAGTACTTC | CASSLVREYEQYF
TRBJ1-1 | TRBV5-4 | - | - | TGTGCCAGCAGCTCCTCCGGGACGGAGAACACTGAAGCTTTCTTT | CASSSSGTENTEAFF
TRBJ1-1 | TRBV28 | - | - | TGTGCCAGCATACAGCAGACTGAAGCTTTCTTT | CASIQQTEAFF
TRBJ2-7 | TRBV30 | few | TRBD1 | TGTGCCTGGGGAGACAGGGCCGAGCAGTACTTC | CAWGDRAEQYF
TRBJ2-3 | TRBV12-3/TRBV12-4 | - | TRBD2 | TGTGCCAGCAGTCTGGGACTAGCGGGGGGTAAACATACGCAGTATTTT | CASSLGLAGGKHTQYF
TRBJ2-1 | TRBV20-1 | few | TRBD2 | TGCAGTGCTCGACTAGCGGGGGGGCCCAATGAGCAGTTCTTC | CSARLAGGPNEQFF
TRBJ2-2 | TRBV5-1 | many | TRBD2 | TGCGCCAGCAGCTGGACCAGCGGGGATGCCGGGGAGCTGTTTTTT | CASSWTSGDAGELFF
TRBJ2-5 | TRBV6-2/TRBV6-3 | few | - | TGTGCCAGCAGTTACTTCCCCGGGACCCAGTACTTC | CASSYFPGTQYF
TRBJ1-1 | TRBV29-1 | few | TRBD1 | TGCAGCGTTGAAGATAGGGGGACAGGGGGGAACACTGAAGCTTTCTTT | CSVEDRGTGGNTEAFF
TRBJ2-5 | TRBV4-3 | few | - | TGCGCCAGCAGCCAGGAGGGCGGGACTCTGTACTTC | CASSQEGGTLYF
TRBJ1-4 | TRBV5-5 | - | - | TGTGCCAGCAGCGCGGCTGGGGAATGGAAACTGTTTTTT | CASSAAGEWKLFF
TRBJ2-3 | TRBV12-3/TRBV12-4 | - | - | TGTGCCAGCAGTTTACAGGGGGGGGACCGCAGAGATACGCAGTATTTT | CASSLQGGDRRDTQYF
TRBJ1-5 | TRBV18 | many | - | TGTGCCAGCTCACCAATGAGGGGCAATCAGCCCCAGCATTTT | CASSPMRGNQPQHF
TRBJ2-1 | TRBV7-3 | - | - | TGTGCCAGCAGCTTAGGGCACGATTCCAATGAGCAGTTCTTC | CASSLGHDSNEQFF
TRBJ1-1 | TRBV12-3/TRBV12-4 | - | - | TGTGCCAGCAAACCTCCAACTGCGAACACTGAAGCTTTCTTT | CASKPPTANTEAFF
TRBJ1-6 | TRBV12-3/TRBV12-4 | few | - | TGTGCCAGCAGTTTAGCAGGGGGATCACCCCTCCACTTT | CASSLAGGSPLHF
TRBJ2-2 | TRBV28 | few | - | TGTGCCAGCAGCCCCTGGGGCCAGCGGAACACCGGGGAGCTGTTTTTT | CASSPWGQRNTGELFF
TRBJ2-4 | TRBV6-5 | - | - | TGTGCCAGCAGCGTACCTGGGGCGGACATTCAGTACTTC | CASSVPGADIQYF
TRBJ1-6 | TRBV18 | - | - | TGTGCCAGCTCACCACTGGCAGGGGCCCAGAGCTCCTATAATTCACCCCTCCACTTT | CASSPLAGAQSSYNSPLHF
TRBJ1-2 | TRBV30 | - | TRBD1 | TGTGCCTCCCGTGTACAGGGGGCCGACGGCTACACCTTC | CASRVQGADGYTF
TRBJ2-2 | TRBV7-2 | few | TRBD1 | TGTGCCAGCAGCAACCGGGACAGGATGACCGGGGAGCTGTTTTTT | CASSNRDRMTGELFF
TRBJ1-1 | TRBV14 | - | - | TGTGCCAGCAGTTGGCAGGGAAGAACTGAAGCTTTCTTT | CASSWQGRTEAFF
TRBJ2-2 | TRBV9 | - | - | TGTGCCAGCTCGAGGGGGGGCCTGGACACCGGGGAGCTGTTTTTT | CASSRGGLDTGELFF
TRBJ1-5 | TRBV12-3/TRBV12-4 | few | - | TGTGCCAGCAGTTCAAACGCTCAGCCCCAGCATTTT | CASSSNAQPQHF
TRBJ2-5 | TRBV20-1 | - | - | TGCAGTGCTACCCTGAAAGAGACCCAGTACTTC | CSATLKETQYF